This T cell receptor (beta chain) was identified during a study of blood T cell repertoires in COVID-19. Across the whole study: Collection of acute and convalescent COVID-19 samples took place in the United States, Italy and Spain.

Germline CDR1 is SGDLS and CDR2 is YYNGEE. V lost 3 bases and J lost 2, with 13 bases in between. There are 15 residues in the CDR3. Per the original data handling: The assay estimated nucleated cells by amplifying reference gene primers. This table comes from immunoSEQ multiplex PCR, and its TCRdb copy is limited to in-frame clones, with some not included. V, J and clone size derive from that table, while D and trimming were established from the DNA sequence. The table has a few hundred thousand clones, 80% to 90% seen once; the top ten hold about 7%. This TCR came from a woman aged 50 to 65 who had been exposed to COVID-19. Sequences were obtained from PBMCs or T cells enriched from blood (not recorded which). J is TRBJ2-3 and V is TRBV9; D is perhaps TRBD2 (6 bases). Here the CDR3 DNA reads TGTGCCAGCAGCGCCCGGGACTCCTTCACAGATACGCAGTATTTT. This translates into CASSARDSFTDTQYF.